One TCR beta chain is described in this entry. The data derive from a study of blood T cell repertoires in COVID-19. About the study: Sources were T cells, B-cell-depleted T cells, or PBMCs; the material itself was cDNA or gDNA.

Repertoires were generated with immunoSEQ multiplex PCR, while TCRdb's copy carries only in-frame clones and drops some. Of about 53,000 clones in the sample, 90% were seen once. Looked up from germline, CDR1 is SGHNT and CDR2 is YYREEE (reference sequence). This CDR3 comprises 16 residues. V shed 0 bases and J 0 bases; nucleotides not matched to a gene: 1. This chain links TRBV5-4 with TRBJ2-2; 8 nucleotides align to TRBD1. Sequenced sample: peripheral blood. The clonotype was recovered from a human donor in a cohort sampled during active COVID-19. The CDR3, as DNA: TGTGCCAGCAGCTTGGGGACAGGGTCGAACACCGGGGAGCTGTTTTTT. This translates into CASSLGTGSNTGELFF.